The clone carrying this T cell receptor (beta chain) has only a few counts. Antigen unknown. The CDR3 sequence is 12 residues long. CDR1 is MNHEY and CDR2 is SVGEGT in the germline V gene. Trimming stripped 6 bases from V and 5 bases from J, with 10 bases between. The sample is drawn from a study of T cell responses to AZD1222 COVID-19 vaccine. Notes on the study in general: Donors were chiefly white British, with a greater number of females, and clonal diversity was perhaps underestimated.

This table comes from immunoSEQ multiplex PCR, and its TCRdb copy is limited to in-frame clones, with some not included. The table lists 150,000 to 200,000 clones, just over 85% of them singletons. This receptor was obtained from an adult in good health. The chain uses TRBV6-2 or TRBV6-3 and TRBJ1-1; possible D gene TRBD1, 5 bases. The sequenced sample was peripheral blood, obtained on day 0 of AZD1222 vaccination. CDR3 protein: CASSRQLTEAFF. The CDR3 DNA is TGTGCCAGCAGCAGACAGTTGACTGAAGCTTTCTTT.